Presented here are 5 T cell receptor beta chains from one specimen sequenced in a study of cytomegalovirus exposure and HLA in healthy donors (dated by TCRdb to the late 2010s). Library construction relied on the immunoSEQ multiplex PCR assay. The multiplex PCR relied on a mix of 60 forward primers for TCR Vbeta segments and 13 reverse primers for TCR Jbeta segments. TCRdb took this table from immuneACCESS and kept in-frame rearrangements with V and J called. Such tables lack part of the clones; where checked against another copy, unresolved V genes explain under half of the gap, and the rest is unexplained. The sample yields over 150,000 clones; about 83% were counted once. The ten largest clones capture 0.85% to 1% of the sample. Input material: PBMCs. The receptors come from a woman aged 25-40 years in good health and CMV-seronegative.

The CDR3 region is CASRRPGLQETQYF. The CDR3 DNA reads TGTGCCAGCAGAAGGCCCGGACTCCAAGAGACCCAGTACTTC. The chain is built from TRBV2 and TRBJ2-5; D may be TRBD2 (5 bases). Germline values: CDR1 SNHLY, CDR2 FYNNEI. The length of the CDR3 is 14 residues. The germline V and J ends were trimmed by 6 bases and 1 base, with 12 bases remaining between them.

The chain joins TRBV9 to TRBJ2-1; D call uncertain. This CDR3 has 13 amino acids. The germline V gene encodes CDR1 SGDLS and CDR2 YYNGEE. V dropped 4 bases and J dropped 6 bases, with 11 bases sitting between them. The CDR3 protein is CASSPPWSNEQFF. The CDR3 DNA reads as TGTGCCAGCAGCCCCCCTTGGAGCAATGAGCAGTTCTTC.

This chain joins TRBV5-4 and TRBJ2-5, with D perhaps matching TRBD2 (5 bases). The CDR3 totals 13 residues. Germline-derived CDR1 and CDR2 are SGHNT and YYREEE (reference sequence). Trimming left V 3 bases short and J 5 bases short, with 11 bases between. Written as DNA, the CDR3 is TGTGCCAGCAGCTCGGGGTCCAGGGAGACCCAGTACTTC. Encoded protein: CASSSGSRETQYF.

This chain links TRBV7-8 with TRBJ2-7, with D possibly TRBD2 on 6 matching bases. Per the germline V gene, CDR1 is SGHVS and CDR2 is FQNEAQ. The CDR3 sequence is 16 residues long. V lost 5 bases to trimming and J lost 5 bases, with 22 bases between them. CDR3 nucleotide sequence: TGTGCCAGCAGCCCGTTCGGCGGGACCGCGAAGAACGAGCAGTACTTC. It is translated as CASSPFGGTAKNEQYF. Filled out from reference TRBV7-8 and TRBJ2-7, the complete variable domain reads GAGVSQSPRYKVAKRGQDVALRCDPISGHVSLFWYQQALGQGPEFLTYFQNEAQLDKSGLPSDRFFAERPEGSVSTLKIQRTQQEDSAVYLCASSPFGGTAKNEQYFGPGTRLTVT.

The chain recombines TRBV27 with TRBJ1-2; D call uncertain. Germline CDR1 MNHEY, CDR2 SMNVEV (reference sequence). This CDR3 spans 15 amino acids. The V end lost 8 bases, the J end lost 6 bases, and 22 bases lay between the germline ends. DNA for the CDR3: TGTGCCAGCTCCCCAGGACTCTTCAAACGGCATGGCTACACCTTC. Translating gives CASSPGLFKRHGYTF.